This is a list of T cell receptor beta chains from one sample in a study of T cell responses to AZD1222 COVID-19 vaccine. The repertoire was sequenced with immunoSEQ multiplex PCR; TCRdb's copy has only in-frame clones and lacks some. The sample consists of 110,000 to 150,000 clones, roughly 92% of them appearing once. The sequencing used peripheral blood, collected on day 0 of AZD1222 vaccination. These receptors were collected from an adult in good health. The CDR3 runs from the conserved cysteine through the conserved F or W. The D gene is left open where the match is weak. Clone size is shown for a subset of rows, as once, few, many or a class of expanded clone.

J gene: TRBJ2-1; V gene: TRBV27; clone size: NA; D gene: NA; CDR3 protein: CASRASVSKFVNEQFF; CDR3 DNA: TGTGCCAGCAGGGCCTCGGTTAGCAAGTTTGTCAATGAGCAGTTCTTC
J gene: TRBJ1-1; V gene: TRBV5-1; clone size: NA; D gene: NA; CDR3 protein: CASSLMDRTEAFF; CDR3 DNA: TGCGCCAGCAGCCTGATGGACCGGACTGAAGCTTTCTTT
J gene: TRBJ1-1; V gene: TRBV20-1; clone size: NA; D gene: NA; CDR3 protein: CSASPHTNTEAFF; CDR3 DNA: TGCAGTGCTAGTCCACATACGAACACTGAAGCTTTCTTT
J gene: TRBJ2-3; V gene: TRBV2; clone size: NA; D gene: NA; CDR3 protein: CASRATSTDTQYF; CDR3 DNA: TGTGCCAGCAGAGCTACTAGCACAGATACGCAGTATTTT
J gene: TRBJ2-1; V gene: TRBV5-4; clone size: NA; D gene: TRBD2; CDR3 protein: CASSFRLAGRGEQFF; CDR3 DNA: TGTGCCAGCAGCTTCAGACTAGCGGGAAGAGGTGAGCAGTTCTTC
J gene: TRBJ2-3; V gene: TRBV7-2; clone size: NA; D gene: TRBD1; CDR3 protein: CASSLGVGGADTQYF; CDR3 DNA: TGTGCCAGCAGCTTAGGCGTAGGGGGCGCGGATACGCAGTATTTT
J gene: TRBJ2-3; V gene: TRBV6-6; clone size: NA; D gene: NA; CDR3 protein: CASTPGLSSTDTQYF; CDR3 DNA: TGTGCCAGCACCCCGGGACTGTCTAGCACAGATACGCAGTATTTT
J gene: TRBJ1-1; V gene: TRBV10-3; clone size: NA; D gene: NA; CDR3 protein: CAISQGRDTEAFF; CDR3 DNA: TGTGCCATCAGCCAGGGGAGGGACACTGAAGCTTTCTTT
J gene: TRBJ1-2; V gene: TRBV19; clone size: NA; D gene: TRBD1; CDR3 protein: CASSSWDRGDYGYTF; CDR3 DNA: TGTGCCAGTAGTTCATGGGACAGGGGGGACTATGGCTACACCTTC
J gene: TRBJ1-5; V gene: TRBV28; clone size: few; D gene: NA; CDR3 protein: CASSFWRAQPQHF; CDR3 DNA: TGTGCCAGCAGTTTTTGGAGGGCGCAGCCCCAGCATTTT
J gene: TRBJ2-7; V gene: TRBV28; clone size: NA; D gene: NA; CDR3 protein: CASSPRLRGLREQYF; CDR3 DNA: TGTGCCAGCAGCCCTCGGCTTAGAGGTCTGCGCGAGCAGTACTTC
J gene: TRBJ2-7; V gene: TRBV5-1; clone size: NA; D gene: TRBD1; CDR3 protein: CASSLGQGWYEQYF; CDR3 DNA: TGCGCCAGCAGCCTCGGACAGGGCTGGTACGAGCAGTACTTC
J gene: TRBJ1-4; V gene: TRBV30; clone size: NA; D gene: NA; CDR3 protein: CAWSVKGAREKLFF; CDR3 DNA: TGTGCCTGGAGTGTGAAAGGGGCGCGGGAAAAACTGTTTTTT
J gene: TRBJ2-1; V gene: TRBV6-1; clone size: NA; D gene: NA; CDR3 protein: CASSERRRGNEQFF; CDR3 DNA: TGTGCCAGCAGTGAAAGGAGGAGGGGCAATGAGCAGTTCTTC
J gene: TRBJ2-7; V gene: TRBV6-5; clone size: NA; D gene: NA; CDR3 protein: CASSRMLGAAYEQYF; CDR3 DNA: TGTGCCAGCAGCCGGATGCTGGGGGCGGCCTACGAGCAGTACTTC
J gene: TRBJ1-2; V gene: TRBV7-9; clone size: NA; D gene: NA; CDR3 protein: CASHGLSYGYTF; CDR3 DNA: TGTGCCAGTCATGGACTTTCGTATGGCTACACCTTC
J gene: TRBJ2-1; V gene: TRBV9; clone size: NA; D gene: NA; CDR3 protein: CASREDDASYNEQFF; CDR3 DNA: TGTGCCAGCAGGGAAGACGATGCCTCCTACAATGAGCAGTTCTTC
J gene: TRBJ1-4; V gene: TRBV4-1; clone size: NA; D gene: NA; CDR3 protein: CASSPRSGNEKLFF; CDR3 DNA: TGCGCCAGCAGCCCCCGAAGTGGGAATGAAAAACTGTTTTTT
J gene: TRBJ1-1; V gene: TRBV2; clone size: few; D gene: NA; CDR3 protein: CASREKGFMNTEAFF; CDR3 DNA: TGTGCCAGCAGAGAAAAGGGGTTCATGAACACTGAAGCTTTCTTT
J gene: TRBJ2-2; V gene: TRBV7-9; clone size: NA; D gene: TRBD1; CDR3 protein: CASSSGTGRTGELFF; CDR3 DNA: TGTGCCAGCAGCTCCGGGACAGGGAGGACCGGGGAGCTGTTTTTT
J gene: TRBJ1-5; V gene: TRBV27; clone size: NA; D gene: NA; CDR3 protein: CASSFKGEPYSNQPQHF; CDR3 DNA: TGTGCCAGCAGTTTCAAGGGGGAACCGTATAGCAATCAGCCCCAGCATTTT
J gene: TRBJ2-1; V gene: TRBV7-3; clone size: NA; D gene: NA; CDR3 protein: CASSPRGSYNEQFF; CDR3 DNA: TGTGCCAGCAGCCCTAGGGGTTCCTACAATGAGCAGTTCTTC
J gene: TRBJ2-3; V gene: TRBV19; clone size: NA; D gene: NA; CDR3 protein: CASSRTGPQGDTQYF; CDR3 DNA: TGTGCCAGTAGTCGAACCGGGCCCCAGGGGGATACGCAGTATTTT
J gene: TRBJ2-7; V gene: TRBV5-1; clone size: NA; D gene: NA; CDR3 protein: CASSLASANYEQYF; CDR3 DNA: TGCGCCAGCAGCTTGGCCTCGGCAAACTACGAGCAGTACTTC
J gene: TRBJ2-3; V gene: TRBV10-3; clone size: NA; D gene: NA; CDR3 protein: CAIMSDGTDTQYF; CDR3 DNA: TGTGCCATCATGAGCGACGGCACAGATACGCAGTATTTT
J gene: TRBJ1-1; V gene: TRBV4-1; clone size: NA; D gene: NA; CDR3 protein: CASSRIALLGKQKEMNTEAFF; CDR3 DNA: TGCGCCAGCAGCCGGATAGCCCTGTTGGGGAAACAAAAAGAAATGAACACTGAAGCTTTCTTT
J gene: TRBJ1-3; V gene: TRBV10-3; clone size: NA; D gene: NA; CDR3 protein: CAVGEGHLGNTIYF; CDR3 DNA: TGTGCCGTAGGGGAGGGACATTTGGGAAACACCATATATTTT
J gene: TRBJ2-1; V gene: TRBV7-9; clone size: few; D gene: NA; CDR3 protein: CASRQSLGENEQFF; CDR3 DNA: TGTGCCAGCAGACAATCATTGGGGGAGAATGAGCAGTTCTTC
J gene: TRBJ2-1; V gene: TRBV29-1; clone size: NA; D gene: NA; CDR3 protein: CSVLGYEQFF; CDR3 DNA: TGCAGCGTTCTGGGTTACGAGCAGTTCTTC
J gene: TRBJ2-1; V gene: TRBV7-3; clone size: NA; D gene: NA; CDR3 protein: CASSLRDSAEQFF; CDR3 DNA: TGTGCCAGCAGCTTAAGGGATAGTGCTGAGCAGTTCTTC